The clone carrying this TCR beta chain was seen repeatedly, ten times or more. Its antigen remains unidentified. The sample originates from a study of blood T cells in healthy people across ages. Broader study findings: TCR beta diversity tracked closely with naive T cell percentage.

CDR3 length: 17 amino acids. V lost 2 bases and J lost 0; bases outside the gene matches: 6. Germline V CDR1 and CDR2: PRHDT, FYEKMQ (reference sequence). Alongside a J-beta primer mix, a sample-barcoded 5' primer served in a second PCR lasting about 7 to 12 cycles. MiXCR, applied by TCRdb to the 5' RACE reads, yields one record per CDR3 protein. The sample has roughly 1,800,000 distinct CDR3 sequences; 40% to 55% are singletons. This chain uses TRBV13 with TRBJ2-3, with 9 bases matching TRBD1. Sequenced: blood. This clonotype was obtained from a woman aged 40 to 50 in good health. The CDR3 sequence: CASSLPRTGASTDTQYF. The CDR3 coding sequence is TGTGCCAGCAGCTTACCCCGGACAGGGGCTAGCACAGATACGCAGTATTTT.